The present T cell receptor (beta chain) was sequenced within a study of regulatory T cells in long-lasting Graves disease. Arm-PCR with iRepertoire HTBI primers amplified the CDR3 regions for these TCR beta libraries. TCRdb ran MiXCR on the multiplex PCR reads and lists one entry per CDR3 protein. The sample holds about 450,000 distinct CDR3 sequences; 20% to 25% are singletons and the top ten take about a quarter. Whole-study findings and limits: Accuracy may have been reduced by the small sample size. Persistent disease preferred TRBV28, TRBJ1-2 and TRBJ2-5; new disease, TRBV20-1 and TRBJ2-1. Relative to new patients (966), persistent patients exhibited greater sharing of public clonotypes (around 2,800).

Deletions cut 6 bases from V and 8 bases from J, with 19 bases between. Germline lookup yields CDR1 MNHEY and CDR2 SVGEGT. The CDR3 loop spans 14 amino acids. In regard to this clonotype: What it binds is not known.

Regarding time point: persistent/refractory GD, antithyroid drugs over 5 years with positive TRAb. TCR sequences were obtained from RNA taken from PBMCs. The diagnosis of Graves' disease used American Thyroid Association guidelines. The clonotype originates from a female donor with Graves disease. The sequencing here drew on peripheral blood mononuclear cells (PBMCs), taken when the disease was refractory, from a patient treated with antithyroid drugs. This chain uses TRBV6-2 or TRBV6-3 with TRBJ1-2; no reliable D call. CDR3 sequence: CASSPVQYGQGYTF. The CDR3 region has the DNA TGTGCCAGCAGCCCCGTCCAGTACGGGCAAGGCTACACCTTC.